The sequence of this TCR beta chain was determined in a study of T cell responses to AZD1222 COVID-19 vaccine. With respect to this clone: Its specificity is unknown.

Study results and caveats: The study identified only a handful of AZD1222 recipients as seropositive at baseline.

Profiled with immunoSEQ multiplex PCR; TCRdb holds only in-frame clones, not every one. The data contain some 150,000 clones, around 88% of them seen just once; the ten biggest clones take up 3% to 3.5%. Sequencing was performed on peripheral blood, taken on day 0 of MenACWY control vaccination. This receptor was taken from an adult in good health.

The CDR3 sequence: CAWSVIGGLNTEAFF. The CDR3 DNA is TGTGCCTGGAGTGTAATAGGGGGCTTGAACACTGAAGCTTTCTTT. J is TRBJ1-1 and V is TRBV30, with TRBD1 matching over 7 bases. Trimming at V came to 0 bases and at J to 0 bases, leaving 4 bases not matched to a gene. The CDR3 is 15 amino acids. Germline-derived CDR1 and CDR2 are GTSNPN and SVGIG (reference sequence). Filled out from reference TRBV30 and TRBJ1-1, the complete variable domain reads SQTIHQWPATLVQPVGSPLSLECTVEGTSNPNLYWYRQAAGRGLQLLFYSVGIGQISSEVPQNLSASRPQDRQFILSSKKLLLSDSGFYLCAWSVIGGLNTEAFFGQGTRLTVV.